This entry features one T cell receptor (beta chain) sequence. Antigen specificity is unknown. Using its own MiXCR run on the 5' RACE reads, TCRdb lists one record per CDR3 protein. Here the sample spans 420,000 or so distinct CDR3 sequences, 15% to 20% being singletons. The sample originates from a study of identical twins. Study conclusions and caveats: Invariant MAIT and iNKT cells are populations that could partly confound zero-insertion analyses. Memory repertoires showed no such pattern, whereas abundant cord blood beta clonotypes carried fewer insertions.

This CDR3 is built from 12 residues. Germline trimming cut 5 bases from V and 6 bases from J; bases unmatched to any gene: 4. The germline gives CDR1 SQVTM, CDR2 ANQGSEA. The sequencing input was naive T cells sorted from blood. The V and J genes are TRBV29-1 and TRBJ2-1, with TRBD2 matching 7 bases. The receptor was derived from a man between 45 and 60 years old in good health. The CDR3 bases are TGCAGCGTTTTTAGCGGGCCCAATGAGCAGTTCTTC. Encoded protein: CSVFSGPNEQFF.